A single sample gave rise to the 8 T cell receptor beta chains below, sequenced in a study of T-cell memory formation after mild COVID-19. In TCRdb, the 5' RACE reads were re-called with MiXCR into one record per CDR3 protein. This table has hundreds of thousands of distinct CDR3 sequences, roughly 21% appearing once. Sequenced material: PBMCs or a T cell subset sorted from them (not recorded which). Receptors were obtained from an adult woman who had mild COVID-19 (a few samples of this study predate the infection). Cell type and time point are not known.

This clonotype was detected only a few times. V is TRBV20-1 and J is TRBJ2-7, with D tentatively TRBD1 or TRBD2 (5 bases each). V lost 3 bases, J lost 4 bases, and 22 bases lay in between. Germline loops: CDR1 DFQATT, CDR2 SNEGSKA (reference sequence). The CDR3 length is 16 residues. CDR3 in DNA: TGCAGTGCTAGGGGGCACGTGGGGAGTATCGTTTACGAGCAGTACTTC. It codes for CSARGHVGSIVYEQYF.

This sequence joins TRBV27 and TRBJ1-5; D gene ambiguous. CDR1 MNHEY and CDR2 SMNVEV come from the germline V gene (reference sequence). Trimming shortened V by 3 bases and J by 1 base, and 7 bases separated the two germline ends. The length of the CDR3 is 14 residues. The CDR3 DNA reads TGTGCCAGCAGTTTTGTGGCCAGCAATCAGCCCCAGCATTTT. This sequence encodes CASSFVASNQPQHF.

This clonotype appeared a few times. V usage is TRBV5-1 and J usage is TRBJ2-3; 16 bases map to TRBD2. This CDR3 comprises 17 residues. V lost 4 bases to trimming and J lost 5 bases; unmatched junction nucleotides: 7. CDR1 SGHRS and CDR2 YFSETQ come from the germline V gene. CDR3 sequence: CASSTGLAGGPVDTQYF. CDR3 DNA: TGCGCCAGCAGCACGGGACTAGCGGGAGGGCCGGTAGATACGCAGTATTTT.

V gene TRBV29-1 combines with J gene TRBJ1-2, with a possible D match to TRBD1 (6 bases). The CDR3 runs 14 residues. Trimming removed 1 base at V and 1 base at J, with 10 bases between. In germline, CDR1 is SQVTM, CDR2 ANQGSEA. The CDR3 reads CSVEGGAFNYGYTF. CDR3 in DNA: TGCAGCGTTGAAGGGGGGGCCTTTAACTATGGCTACACCTTC.

The chain employs TRBV3-1 and TRBJ2-3; 9 bases are shared with TRBD2. The J segment lost 5 bases and the V segment lost 2 bases, leaving 5 bases of the junction unmatched. Germline values: CDR1 LGHDT, CDR2 YNNKEL (reference sequence). The CDR3 loop spans 15 amino acids. The CDR3 loop reads CASSQSSGMKDTQYF. DNA for the CDR3: TGTGCCAGCAGCCAATCTAGCGGGATGAAAGATACGCAGTATTTT.

V and J are TRBV10-3 and TRBJ2-1; 8 bases match TRBD1. CDR3 length: 17 residues. With 3 bases clipped from V and 4 bases from J, the junction kept 11 bases outside the gene matches. Germline CDR1 is ENHRY and CDR2 is SYGVKD. The CDR3 reads CAISDPATGDFYNEQFF. In DNA, the CDR3 is TGTGCCATCAGTGATCCGGCGACAGGGGATTTTTACAATGAGCAGTTCTTC.

The gene calls are TRBV4-2 and TRBJ1-1, with D unresolved. The germline V and J ends were trimmed by 0 bases and 5 bases, with 10 bases remaining between them. The V gene's germline CDR1 is LGHNA and CDR2 YNFKEQ. The CDR3 runs to 14 residues. The chain's CDR3 is CASSQEMGWTEAFF. In nucleotides, the CDR3 is TGTGCCAGCAGCCAAGAGATGGGGTGGACTGAAGCTTTCTTT.

The chain joins TRBV12-3 or TRBV12-4 to TRBJ1-3; 10 bases align to TRBD1. The V and J ends lost 5 bases and 0 bases, in that order; junction bases with no gene match: 13. The CDR3 covers 19 residues. Here the CDR3 reads CASSPGTGAIHSSGNTIYF. CDR3 nucleotides: TGTGCCAGCAGTCCCGGGACAGGGGCCATTCATAGCTCTGGAAACACCATATATTTT.